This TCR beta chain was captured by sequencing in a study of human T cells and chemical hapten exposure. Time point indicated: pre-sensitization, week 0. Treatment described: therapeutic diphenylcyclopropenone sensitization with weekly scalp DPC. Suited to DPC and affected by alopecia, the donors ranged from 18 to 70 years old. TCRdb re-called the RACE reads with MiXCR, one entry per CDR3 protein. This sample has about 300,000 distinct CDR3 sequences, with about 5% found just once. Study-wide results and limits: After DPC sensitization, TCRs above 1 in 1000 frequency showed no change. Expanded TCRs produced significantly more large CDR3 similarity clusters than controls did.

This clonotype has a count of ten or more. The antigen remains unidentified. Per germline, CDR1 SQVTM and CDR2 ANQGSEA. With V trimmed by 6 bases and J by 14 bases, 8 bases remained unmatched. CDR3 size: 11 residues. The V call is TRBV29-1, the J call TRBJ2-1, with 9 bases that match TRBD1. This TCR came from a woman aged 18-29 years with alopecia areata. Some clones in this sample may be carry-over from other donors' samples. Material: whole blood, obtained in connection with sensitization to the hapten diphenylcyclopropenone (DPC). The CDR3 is CSVLAGTGKFF. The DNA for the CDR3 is TGCAGCGTATTGGCTGGGACAGGGAAGTTCTTC.